The 30 T cell receptor beta chains given below trace back to one sample, sequenced in a study of identifying expanded T cells in peripheral blood (dated by TCRdb to the late 2010s). The method was the immunoSEQ multiplex PCR assay. TCRdb re-hosts the immuneACCESS table, in-frame sequences only. Its copies lack some clones; in the studies checked, an unresolved V gene accounts for under half of them, and the cause for the rest is not known. The sample data list 100,000 or so clones, and 75% to 90% of these were observed just once. Over 15% of the sample comes from the top ten. The sequenced sample was blood. The receptor set was obtained from a person between 18 and 75 years old in good health.

The genes are TRBV5-5 and TRBJ2-1; perhaps TRBD1 as D (6 bases). The CDR3 contains 14 residues. CDR1 SGHKS and CDR2 YYEKEE come from the germline V gene (reference sequence). V dropped 2 bases and J dropped 7 bases, with 13 bases sitting between them. The CDR3 is CASSFSRGWNEQFF. Here the CDR3 DNA reads TGTGCCAGCAGCTTTAGCAGGGGTTGGAATGAGCAGTTCTTC. Combining the CDR3 with reference TRBV5-5 and TRBJ2-1 gives the whole variable domain DAGVTQSPTHLIKTRGQQVTLRCSPISGHKSVSWYQQVLGQGPQFIFQYYEKEERGRGNFPDRFSARQFPNYSSELNVNALLLGDSALYLCASSFSRGWNEQFFGPGTRLTVL.

The chain employs TRBV15 and TRBJ2-3; TRBD1 might be the D (6 bases). The CDR3 extends over 15 amino acids. CDR1 and CDR2 from the germline V gene are LNHNV and YYDKDF (reference sequence). Trimming removed 3 bases at V and 2 bases at J, with 12 bases between. In DNA form, the CDR3 reads TGTGCCACCAGCAGTCCAGGGGCACCCACAGATACGCAGTATTTT. Translation: CATSSPGAPTDTQYF.

The chain joins TRBV7-9 to TRBJ2-3; 12 bases fit TRBD2. Germline lookup yields CDR1 SEHNR and CDR2 FQNEAQ (reference sequence). CDR3 length: 15 residues. The ends lost 7 bases at V and 0 bases at J; junction bases unmatched: 2. The CDR3 sequence: CASTGTSGSTDTQYF. As DNA, the CDR3 is TGTGCCAGCACCGGGACTAGCGGGAGCACAGATACGCAGTATTTT.

This chain connects TRBV4-3 to TRBJ2-3, with 8 nucleotides matching TRBD1. The CDR3 is 15 residues long. CDR1 LGHNA and CDR2 YSLEER come from the germline V gene. Trimming cost V 6 bases and J 4 bases; bases outside gene matches: 9. CDR3 in DNA: TGCGCCAGCAGTCTGGACAGGGTAGGATCAGATACGCAGTATTTT. Its translation: CASSLDRVGSDTQYF.

The J gene is TRBJ1-1, the V gene TRBV7-9; a possible D gene is TRBD1 (6 bases). Trimming removed 7 bases at V and 1 base at J, with 13 bases between. In germline, CDR1 is SEHNR, CDR2 FQNEAQ (reference sequence). The CDR3 sequence is 14 residues long. CDR3 nucleotide sequence: TGTGCCAGCATACAGGGTCGGGGGAACACTGAAGCTTTCTTT. This encodes CASIQGRGNTEAFF.

The chain uses TRBV18 and TRBJ2-4; 9 nucleotides line up with TRBD1. After removal of 3 bases from V and 0 bases from J, the junction contained 9 bases not matched to a gene. This CDR3 is built from 18 residues. Germline CDR1 reads KGHSH; CDR2 reads LQKENI. The CDR3 DNA is TGTGCCAGCTCACCGGGGGGACAGGGACTTATAGCCAAAAACATTCAGTACTTC. Its translation is CASSPGGQGLIAKNIQYF. Supplemented by reference TRBV18 and TRBJ2-4, the full variable domain reads NAGVMQNPRHLVRRRGQEARLRCSPMKGHSHVYWYRQLPEEGLKFMVYLQKENIIDESGMPKERFSAEFPKEGPSILRIQQVVRGDSAAYFCASSPGGQGLIAKNIQYFGAGTRLSVL.

The chain recombines TRBV19 with TRBJ2-7; 8 bases line up with TRBD1. This CDR3 region has 15 residues. Germline trimming cut 9 bases from V and 3 bases from J; bases unmatched to any gene: 13. Per the germline V gene, CDR1 is LNHDA and CDR2 is SQIVND (reference sequence). CDR3: CASGQGRGPNYEQYF. The CDR3 bases are TGTGCCAGCGGACAGGGTAGAGGCCCGAACTACGAGCAGTACTTC.

This clone was counted a few times. The V gene is TRBV27, the J gene TRBJ1-1, with D maybe TRBD1 (5 bases). Between the trimmed V and J ends, which lost 5 bases and 0 bases, there was a span of 10 bases. Germline V gives CDR1 MNHEY, CDR2 SMNVEV (reference sequence). The CDR3 is 14 amino acids. CDR3 DNA sequence: TGTGCCAGCAGTCCCGGGACGGTGAACACTGAAGCTTTCTTT. Translation gives CASSPGTVNTEAFF.

This chain links TRBV13 with TRBJ2-6; D remains ambiguous. Trimming removed 4 bases at V and 2 bases at J, with 18 bases between. This CDR3 region has 18 residues. The germline gives CDR1 PRHDT, CDR2 FYEKMQ (reference sequence). The CDR3 DNA sequence: TGTGCCAGCAGCTCTGGTGGGCCCCTCCATGCTGGGGCCAACGTCCTGACTTTC. Its protein is CASSSGGPLHAGANVLTF.

The rearrangement joins TRBV5-1 to TRBJ2-7, with D possibly TRBD1 on 6 matching bases. CDR3 length: 14 residues. Trimming removed 0 bases at V and 2 bases at J, with 9 bases between. From germline, CDR1 is SGHRS and CDR2 YFSETQ. The CDR3, as DNA: TGCGCCAGCAGCTTGGCAGGGGACCCCTACGAGCAGTACTTC. Its translation is CASSLAGDPYEQYF.

The rearrangement joins TRBV19 to TRBJ1-4; D not resolved. Germline CDR1 reads LNHDA; CDR2 reads SQIVND (reference sequence). Trimming left V 5 bases short and J 12 bases short, with 13 bases between. There are 12 residues in the CDR3. The CDR3 is CASSGRRRELFF. As DNA, the CDR3 is TGTGCCAGTAGTGGAAGACGGAGGGAACTGTTTTTT.

The chain combines TRBV7-2 with TRBJ2-7, with D hard to call. V dropped 5 bases and J dropped 2 bases, with 16 bases sitting between them. Germline V gene lookup returns CDR1 SGHTA and CDR2 FQGNSA. The CDR3 has 15 amino acids. The chain's CDR3 is CASSIIAATTYEQYF. CDR3 DNA: TGTGCCAGCAGCATCATCGCGGCAACCACCTACGAGCAGTACTTC.

In this sample, this clone turned up a few times. This rearrangement joins TRBV2 to TRBJ2-7; D uncertain. Per germline, CDR1 SNHLY and CDR2 FYNNEI. This CDR3 is built from 12 residues. V lost 3 bases and J lost 5, with 8 bases in between. CDR3 DNA: TGTGCCAGCAGTGAGGTGTTCAACGAGCAGTACTTC. Protein sequence: CASSEVFNEQYF.

The chain couples TRBV25-1 to TRBJ1-6, with D possibly matching TRBD1 (5 bases). The length of the CDR3 is 15 residues. From germline, CDR1 is MGHDK and CDR2 SYGVNS. The V gene lost 8 bases and the J gene lost 4 bases, with 15 bases spanning the gap. In DNA, the CDR3 is TGTGCCAGCCAACTAGGGGCGACGTATAATTCACCCCTCCACTTT. Amino acids: CASQLGATYNSPLHF.

Regarding this clone: This CDR3 is missing its conserved last phenylalanine or tryptophan, likely due to a read error. The DNA is omitted, as the CDR3 cannot be located on it reliably, and the CDR3 follows TCRdb's listing. This chain connects TRBV23-1 to TRBJ1-4; the DNA was not used to check the table's D call, TRBD1. TRBV23-1 is treated as an ORF (open reading frame) with a function not yet certain. The CDR3 has 9 amino acids, counting both end residues. CDR3 protein: CASSLPVVS.

V is TRBV27 and J is TRBJ2-1; 8 bases are a match to TRBD2. The CDR3 spans 20 residues. J gave up 4 bases and V 0 bases, and 17 bases lay outside the gene matches. Looked up from germline, CDR1 is MNHEY and CDR2 is SMNVEV (reference sequence). The DNA of the CDR3 is TGTGCCAGCAGTTTATCCTCTTGGATCGCGTCGGGGGGGGAGTACAATGAGCAGTTCTTC. Its protein is CASSLSSWIASGGEYNEQFF.

Written as DNA, the CDR3 is TGTGCCAGCAGCTTAGTTGGCAGCTCTGGAAACACCATATATTTT. It encodes CASSLVGSSGNTIYF. J is TRBJ1-3 and V is TRBV7-2; D uncertain. The CDR3 sequence is 15 residues long. V lost 1 base and J 0 bases, leaving 7 bases between the germline ends. Germline CDR1 and CDR2: SGHTA and FQGNSA.

The rearrangement joins TRBV5-1 to TRBJ1-5; D possibly corresponds to TRBD1 (6 bases). CDR3 size: 13 residues. The V gene lost 3 bases and the J gene lost 3 bases, with 7 bases spanning the gap. The germline CDR1 and CDR2 sequences are SGHRS and YFSETQ. The CDR3 DNA reads as TGCGCCAGCAGCTGGGACACCAATCAGCCCCAGCATTTT. Its translation: CASSWDTNQPQHF. Full variable domain (rest looked up from reference TRBV5-1 and TRBJ1-5): KAGVTQTPRYLIKTRGQQVTLSCSPISGHRSVSWYQQTPGQGLQFLFEYFSETQRNKGNFPGRFSGRQFSNSRSEMNVSTLELGDSALYLCASSWDTNQPQHFGDGTRLSIL.

V gene TRBV28 combines with J gene TRBJ1-1, with 10 positions matching TRBD1. The CDR3 has 14 residues. Germline values: CDR1 MDHEN, CDR2 SYDVKM. V was pared by 3 bases and J by 5 bases, with 3 bases of the junction left unmatched. CDR3 sequence: CASSLRTGGTEAFF. CDR3 bases: TGTGCCAGCAGTTTGCGGACAGGGGGGACTGAAGCTTTCTTT.

Comments on this clone: The junction departs from germline at one end; a sequencing error may be responsible. This sequence joins TRBV9 and TRBJ1-3, with TRBD1 as a possible D gene (6 bases). The CDR3 totals 12 residues. In germline, CDR1 is SGDLS, CDR2 YYNGEE. The CDR3, as DNA: TGTGCCAGCAGCTTTCAGACAGGACCTTTACATTTT. Residues: CASSFQTGPLHF.

This chain links TRBV18 with TRBJ1-1; a weak D match, TRBD1 (5 bases). Trimming left V 5 bases short and J 2 bases short, with 6 bases between. The CDR3 runs 12 residues. CDR1 is KGHSH, CDR2 LQKENI, per germline. CDR3 sequence: CASSRGNTEAFF. Here the CDR3 DNA reads TGTGCCAGCTCAAGGGGAAACACTGAAGCTTTCTTT. Complete variable domain (other parts from reference TRBV18 and TRBJ1-1): NAGVMQNPRHLVRRRGQEARLRCSPMKGHSHVYWYRQLPEEGLKFMVYLQKENIIDESGMPKERFSAEFPKEGPSILRIQQVVRGDSAAYFCASSRGNTEAFFGQGTRLTVV.

The chain combines TRBV13 with TRBJ1-4; D is unclear. Per the germline V gene, CDR1 is PRHDT and CDR2 is FYEKMQ (reference sequence). The CDR3 runs to 16 residues. Trimming took off 0 bases at V and 0 bases at J, with 8 bases between the two ends. Written as DNA, the CDR3 is TGTGCCAGCAGCTTAGGCCGACCTGCAACTAATGAAAAACTGTTTTTT. Translating it yields CASSLGRPATNEKLFF.

There are a few counts of this clone. The V and J genes are TRBV6-5 and TRBJ1-6; possible D gene TRBD1, 6 bases. The germline V and J ends were trimmed by 5 bases and 13 bases, with 12 bases remaining between them. Germline lookup yields CDR1 MNHEY and CDR2 SVGAGI. The CDR3 is made up of 12 amino acids. The CDR3 region has the DNA TGTGCCAGCAGTGGGGGCGTCCGGCCCCTCCACTTT. This gives the protein CASSGGVRPLHF.

V and J are TRBV10-3 and TRBJ2-4; D may be TRBD2 (5 bases). V gave up 4 bases and J gave up 9 bases, with 13 bases separating them. The CDR3 is made up of 13 amino acids. Germline values: CDR1 ENHRY, CDR2 SYGVKD. CDR3 nucleotide sequence: TGTGCCATCAGTGGCTCCGGAGGAGGCATTCAGTACTTC. Encoded protein: CAISGSGGGIQYF.

The chain joins TRBV7-2 to TRBJ2-7; a weak D match, TRBD1 (6 bases). The ends were cut back, 5 bases at V and 2 bases at J, with 10 bases in the middle. Germline lookup yields CDR1 SGHTA and CDR2 FQGNSA. CDR3 size: 13 residues. CDR3 sequence: CASSDNRAYEQYF. The CDR3 DNA reads as TGTGCCAGCAGCGATAACAGGGCCTACGAGCAGTACTTC.

This chain uses TRBV27 with TRBJ1-6; no reliable D call. Germline CDR1 and CDR2: MNHEY and SMNVEV (reference sequence). This CDR3 is 14 amino acids long. V was cut by 7 bases and J by 9 bases, with 16 bases left in between. As DNA, the CDR3 is TGTGCCAGCAATGACGGCCTAACGAGTTCACCCCTCCACTTT. Protein sequence: CASNDGLTSSPLHF.

The chain employs TRBV5-4 and TRBJ2-5; TRBD2 aligns across 8 bases. The ends lost 4 bases at V and 3 bases at J; junction bases unmatched: 8. Germline V gene sequence: CDR1 SGHNT, CDR2 YYREEE (reference sequence). The CDR3 runs 15 residues. The CDR3: CASSRPGSGEETQYF. The CDR3 DNA sequence: TGTGCCAGCAGCCGCCCGGGTAGCGGGGAAGAGACCCAGTACTTC. Complete variable domain (other parts from reference TRBV5-4 and TRBJ2-5): ETGVTQSPTHLIKTRGQQVTLRCSSQSGHNTVSWYQQALGQGPQFIFQYYREEENGRGNFPPRFSGLQFPNYSSELNVNALELDDSALYLCASSRPGSGEETQYFGPGTRLLVL.

In nucleotides, the CDR3 is TGTGCCAGCAAAGGACAGGGGGCTTTTAGTAACACCATATATTTT. It translates to CASKGQGAFSNTIYF. The rearrangement joins TRBV13 to TRBJ1-3, with 11 bases matching TRBD1. The V and J ends lost 7 bases and 7 bases, in that order; junction bases with no gene match: 9. The CDR3 is 15 amino acids. Germline-derived CDR1 and CDR2 are PRHDT and FYEKMQ (reference sequence). Supplemented by reference TRBV13 and TRBJ1-3, the full variable domain reads AAGVIQSPRHLIKEKRETATLKCYPIPRHDTVYWYQQGPGQDPQFLISFYEKMQSDKGSIPDRFSAQQFSDYHSELNMSSLELGDSALYFCASKGQGAFSNTIYFGEGSWLTVV.

The V and J genes are TRBV5-8 and TRBJ1-2; 11 bases align to TRBD1. In germline, CDR1 is SGHTS, CDR2 YDEGEE. This CDR3 has 16 residues. Unmatched junction bases numbered 8, after V lost 3 bases and J lost 4 bases. The CDR3 DNA is TGTGCCAGCAGCTCGGGAGGGACAGGGGGACTCTATGGCTACACCTTC. Translation: CASSSGGTGGLYGYTF.

V is TRBV14 and J is TRBJ2-7; D is unresolved. V lost 2 bases, J lost 0 bases, and 11 bases lay in between. CDR1 and CDR2 from the germline V gene are SGHDN and FVKESK. The CDR3 has 15 residues. The CDR3 DNA follows: TGTGCCAGCAGCCAACAGGCCCTGAGCTCCTACGAGCAGTACTTC. Translating gives CASSQQALSSYEQYF.